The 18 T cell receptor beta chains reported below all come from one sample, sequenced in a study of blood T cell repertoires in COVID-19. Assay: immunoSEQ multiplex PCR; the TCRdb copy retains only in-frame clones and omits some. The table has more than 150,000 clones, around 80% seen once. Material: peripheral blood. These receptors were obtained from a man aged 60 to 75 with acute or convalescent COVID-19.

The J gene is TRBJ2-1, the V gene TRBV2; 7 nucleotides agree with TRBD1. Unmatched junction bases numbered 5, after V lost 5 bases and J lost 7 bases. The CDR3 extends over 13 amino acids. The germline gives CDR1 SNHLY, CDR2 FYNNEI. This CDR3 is CASSPQGVNEQFF. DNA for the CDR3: TGTGCCAGCAGTCCCCAGGGGGTGAATGAGCAGTTCTTC.

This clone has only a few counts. The CDR3 here is CASSNQPPGQADGYGYTF. The CDR3 DNA is TGTGCCAGTAGCAATCAACCTCCGGGACAGGCTGACGGCTATGGCTACACCTTC. The chain joins TRBV19 to TRBJ1-2, with 8 bases aligning to TRBD1. The V segment lost 6 bases and the J segment 4 bases; nucleotides outside the gene matches: 19. Germline V CDR1 and CDR2: LNHDA, SQIVND (reference sequence). The CDR3 length is 18 residues.

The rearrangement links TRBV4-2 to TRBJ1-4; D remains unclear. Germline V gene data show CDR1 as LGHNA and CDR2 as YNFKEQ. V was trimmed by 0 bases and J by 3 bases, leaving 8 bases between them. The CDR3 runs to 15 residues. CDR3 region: CASSQEQLANEKLFF. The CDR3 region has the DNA TGTGCCAGCAGCCAAGAACAGTTAGCTAATGAAAAACTGTTTTTT.

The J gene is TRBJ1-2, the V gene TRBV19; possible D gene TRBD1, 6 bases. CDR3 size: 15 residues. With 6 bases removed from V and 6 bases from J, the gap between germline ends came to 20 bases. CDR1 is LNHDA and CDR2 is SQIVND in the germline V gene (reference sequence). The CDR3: CASSGLVGPGDGYTF. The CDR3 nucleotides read TGTGCCAGTAGCGGGCTGGTCGGGCCAGGGGATGGCTACACCTTC.

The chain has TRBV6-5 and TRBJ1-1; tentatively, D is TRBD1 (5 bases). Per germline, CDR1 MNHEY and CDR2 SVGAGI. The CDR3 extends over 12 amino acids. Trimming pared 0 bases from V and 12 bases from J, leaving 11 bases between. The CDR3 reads CASSYSQGSPFF. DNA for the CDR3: TGTGCCAGCAGTTACTCTCAGGGCTCACCTTTCTTT.

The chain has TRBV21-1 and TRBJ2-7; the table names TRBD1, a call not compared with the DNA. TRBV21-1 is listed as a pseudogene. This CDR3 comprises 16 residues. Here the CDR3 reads CASSKALSQGGAEQYF. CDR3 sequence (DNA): TGTGCCAGCAGCAAAGCGCTTTCACAGGGGGGAGCCGAGCAGTACTTC.

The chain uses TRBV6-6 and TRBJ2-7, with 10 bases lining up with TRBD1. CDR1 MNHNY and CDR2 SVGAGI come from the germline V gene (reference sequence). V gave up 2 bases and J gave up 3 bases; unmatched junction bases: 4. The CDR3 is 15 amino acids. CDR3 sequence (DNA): TGTGCCAGCAGTTACCCAGGACAGGGGGACTACGAGCAGTACTTC. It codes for CASSYPGQGDYEQYF.

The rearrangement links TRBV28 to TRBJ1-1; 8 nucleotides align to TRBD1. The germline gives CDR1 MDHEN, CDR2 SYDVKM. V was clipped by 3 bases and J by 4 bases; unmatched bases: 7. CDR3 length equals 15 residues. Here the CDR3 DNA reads TGTGCCAGCAGTTTTGGACAGGGATTTTCCACTGAAGCTTTCTTT. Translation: CASSFGQGFSTEAFF.

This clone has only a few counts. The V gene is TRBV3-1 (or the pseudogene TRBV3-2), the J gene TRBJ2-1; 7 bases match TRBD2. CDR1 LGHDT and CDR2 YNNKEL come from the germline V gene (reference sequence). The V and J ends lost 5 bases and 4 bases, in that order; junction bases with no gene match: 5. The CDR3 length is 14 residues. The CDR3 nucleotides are TGTGCCAGCAGCGGGACTACAAATTACAATGAGCAGTTCTTC. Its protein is CASSGTTNYNEQFF.

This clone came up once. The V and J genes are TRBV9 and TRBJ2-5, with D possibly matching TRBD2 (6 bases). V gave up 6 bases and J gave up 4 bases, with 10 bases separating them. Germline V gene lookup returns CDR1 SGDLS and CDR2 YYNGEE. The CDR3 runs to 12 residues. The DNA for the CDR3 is TGTGCCAGCATGGGGGGAGGAGAGACCCAGTACTTC. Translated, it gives CASMGGGETQYF.

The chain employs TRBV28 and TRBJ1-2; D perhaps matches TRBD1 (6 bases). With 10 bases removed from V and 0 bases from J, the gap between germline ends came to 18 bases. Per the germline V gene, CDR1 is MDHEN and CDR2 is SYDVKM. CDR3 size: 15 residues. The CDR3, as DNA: TGTGCCACGGAACGGGGGGACAACCCTAACTATGGCTACACCTTC. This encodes CATERGDNPNYGYTF.

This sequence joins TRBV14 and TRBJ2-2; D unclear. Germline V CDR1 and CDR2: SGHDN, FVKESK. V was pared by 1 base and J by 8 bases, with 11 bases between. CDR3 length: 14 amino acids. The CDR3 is CASSQVRSGGELFF. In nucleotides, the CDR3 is TGTGCCAGCAGCCAAGTACGGTCCGGGGGGGAGCTGTTTTTT.

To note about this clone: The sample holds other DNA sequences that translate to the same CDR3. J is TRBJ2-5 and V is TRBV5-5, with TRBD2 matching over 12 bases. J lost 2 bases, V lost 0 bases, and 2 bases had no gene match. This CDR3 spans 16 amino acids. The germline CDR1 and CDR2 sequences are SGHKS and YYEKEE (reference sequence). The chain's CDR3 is CASSLGLAGGQETQYF. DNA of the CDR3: TGTGCCAGCAGCTTGGGCCTAGCGGGGGGGCAAGAGACCCAGTACTTC.

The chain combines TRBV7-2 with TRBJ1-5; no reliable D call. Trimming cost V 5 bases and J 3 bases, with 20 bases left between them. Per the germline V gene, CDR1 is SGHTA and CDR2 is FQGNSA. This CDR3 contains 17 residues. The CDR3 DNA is TGTGCCAGCAGCCCGAGGAGCAAAACCACCTTCAATCAGCCCCAGCATTTT. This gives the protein CASSPRSKTTFNQPQHF.

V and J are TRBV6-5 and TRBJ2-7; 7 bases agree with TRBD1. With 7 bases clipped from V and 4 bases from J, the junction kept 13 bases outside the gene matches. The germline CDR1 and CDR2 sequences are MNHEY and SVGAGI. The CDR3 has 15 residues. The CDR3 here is CASTPRAGGTYEQYF. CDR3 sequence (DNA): TGTGCCAGCACCCCCCGAGCAGGGGGTACGTACGAGCAGTACTTC.

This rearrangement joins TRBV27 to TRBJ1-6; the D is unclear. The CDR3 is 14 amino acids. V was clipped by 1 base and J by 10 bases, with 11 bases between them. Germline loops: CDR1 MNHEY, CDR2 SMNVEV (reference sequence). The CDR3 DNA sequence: TGTGCCAGCAGTTTATATGGCGGATTATCACCCCTCCACTTT. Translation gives CASSLYGGLSPLHF.

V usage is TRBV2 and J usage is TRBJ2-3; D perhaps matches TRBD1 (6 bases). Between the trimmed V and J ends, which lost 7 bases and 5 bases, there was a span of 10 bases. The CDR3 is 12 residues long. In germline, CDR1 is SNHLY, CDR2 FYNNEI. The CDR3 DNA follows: TGTGCCAGCAAGGTAGGGGGAGATACGCAGTATTTT. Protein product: CASKVGGDTQYF.

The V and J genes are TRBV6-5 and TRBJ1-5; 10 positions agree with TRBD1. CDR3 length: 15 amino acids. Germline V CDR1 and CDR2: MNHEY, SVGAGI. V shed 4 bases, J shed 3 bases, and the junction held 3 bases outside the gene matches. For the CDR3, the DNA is TGTGCCAGCAGTTCGGGACAGGGGTACAATCAGCCCCAGCATTTT. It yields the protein CASSSGQGYNQPQHF.